This T cell receptor (beta chain) was identified in a study of cytomegalovirus exposure and HLA in healthy donors. As to this clone: The antigen is unknown.

Both 60 Vbeta primers and 13 Jbeta primers went into the PCR. Sequencing was performed with immunoSEQ multiplex PCR; in TCRdb, only in-frame clones are kept and a portion is missing. The sample contains around 150,000 clones, approximately 80% of which appear only once. Nominally healthy donors were sampled, though unrecorded immune exposures were likely. Study-wide findings and caveats: HLA allele associations emerged for some 16,000 TCR beta sequences in a later analysis, at 0.05 false discovery rate.

V lost 3 bases to trimming and J lost 17 bases, with 13 bases between them. Germline V gene data show CDR1 as SEHNR and CDR2 as FQNEAQ (reference sequence). There are 11 residues in the CDR3. The clonotype was recovered from a woman under 30 in good health and CMV-seronegative. The sample taken for sequencing was PBMCs. This chain uses TRBV7-9 with TRBJ2-2; possibly TRBD2 for D (6 bases). The CDR3 region has the DNA TGTGCCAGCAGCTTGCGGGGAGGCACCTTTTTT. Its translation is CASSLRGGTFF.